This T cell receptor (beta chain) was identified during a study of CD8+ T cells in alopecia areata. Overall study context: Patients in the study were on tofacitinib for 6 to 18 months, then off it for 6 months. Findings of the study overall: Scalp lesions, especially in alopecia totalis/universalis, had higher clonality than normal scalp. Under tofacitinib, numerous expanded lesional clonotypes remained detectable in scalp and blood. Scalp clonality decreased significantly with tofacitinib, and so did expanded CD8+ clones among the top 100.

Treatment defined: oral pan-JAK inhibitor, 5-10 mg twice daily. This clone has more than one count but fewer than ten. The antigen remains undetermined. Investigators isolated RNA and reverse transcribed it into cDNA to act as the sequencing template. TCRdb's table, derived via immunoSEQ multiplex PCR, lists solely in-frame clones and lacks some. Among around 160,000 clones listed, around 60% were seen once. CDR3 length equals 14 residues. Trimming pared 1 base from V and 2 bases from J, leaving 6 bases between. Per germline, CDR1 SGHRS and CDR2 YFSETQ. V and J are TRBV5-1 and TRBJ2-2; D unresolved. Sample: CD4+ T cells sorted from blood, taken at week 24, from a patient treated with tofacitinib. This sequence was found in a human donor with alopecia areata. The chain's CDR3 is CASSLSYNTGELFF. DNA for the CDR3: TGCGCCAGCAGCTTGTCCTACAACACCGGGGAGCTGTTTTTT.